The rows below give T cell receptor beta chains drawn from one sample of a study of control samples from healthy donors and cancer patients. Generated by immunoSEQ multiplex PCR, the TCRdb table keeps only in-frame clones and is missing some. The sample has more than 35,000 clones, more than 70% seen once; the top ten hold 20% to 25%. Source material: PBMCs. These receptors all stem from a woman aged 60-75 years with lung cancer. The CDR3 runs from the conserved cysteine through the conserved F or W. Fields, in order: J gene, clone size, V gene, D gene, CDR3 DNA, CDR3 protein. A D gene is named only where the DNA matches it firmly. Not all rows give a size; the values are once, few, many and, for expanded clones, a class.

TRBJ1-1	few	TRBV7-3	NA	TGTGCCAGCAGCCCGGCGGGGGGTAGCACTGAAGCTTTCTTT	CASSPAGGSTEAFF
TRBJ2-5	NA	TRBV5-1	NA	TGCGCCAGCAGCATCAGGGCCCAAGAGACCCAGTACTTC	CASSIRAQETQYF
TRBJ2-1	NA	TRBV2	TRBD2	TGTGCCAGCAGGCGGGGGGGCAAAAACGGGGATGAGCAGTTCTTC	CASRRGGKNGDEQFF
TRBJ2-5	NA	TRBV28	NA	TGTGCCAGCAGTTTAGGGGGCAGGGAAGAGACCCAGTACTTC	CASSLGGREETQYF
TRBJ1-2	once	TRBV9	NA	TGTGCCAGCAGCCCACCAGGGGACCACTATGGCTACACCTTC	CASSPPGDHYGYTF
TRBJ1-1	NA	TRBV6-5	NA	TGTGCCAGCAGTTACTCGAGGTGGGGGACCCGCACTGAAGCTTTCTTT	CASSYSRWGTRTEAFF
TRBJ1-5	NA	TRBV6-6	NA	TGTGCCAGCAGTTTGGGGCATAACAATCAGCCCCAGCATTTT	CASSLGHNNQPQHF
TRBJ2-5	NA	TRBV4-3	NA	TGCGCCAGCAGTCAAGGAGACTCACCTGAGACCCAGTACTTC	CASSQGDSPETQYF
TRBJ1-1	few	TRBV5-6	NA	TGTGCCAGCAGCTTGGGGGGTGAAGCTTTCTTT	CASSLGGEAFF
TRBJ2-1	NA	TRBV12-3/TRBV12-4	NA	TGTGCCAGCAGTCCCCGGAATGAGCAGTTCTTC	CASSPRNEQFF
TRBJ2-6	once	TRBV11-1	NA	TGTGCCGGACGGAGTTCTGGGGCCAACGTCCTGACTTTC	CAGRSSGANVLTF
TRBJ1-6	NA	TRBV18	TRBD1	TGTGCCAGCTCACCACTTAGACAGGGCGATTCACCCCTCCACTTT	CASSPLRQGDSPLHF
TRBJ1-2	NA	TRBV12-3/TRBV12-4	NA	TGTGCCAGCAGGCCCGGAGAAATCTATGGCTACACCTTC	CASRPGEIYGYTF
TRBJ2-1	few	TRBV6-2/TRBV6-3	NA	TGTGCCAGCAGTTATGGGCCCGGCAATGAGCAGTTCTTC	CASSYGPGNEQFF
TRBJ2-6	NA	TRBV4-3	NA	TGCGCCAGCAGCCAAGATTTGAGTTCTGGGGCCAACGTCCTGACTTTC	CASSQDLSSGANVLTF
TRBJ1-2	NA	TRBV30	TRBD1	TGTGCCTGGACCACGGGATACAGGGGAACTCACTATGGCTACACCTTC	CAWTTGYRGTHYGYTF
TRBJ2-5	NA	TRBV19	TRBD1	TGTGCCAGTCAGGACAGGGGCGGTGGGACCCAGTACTTC	CASQDRGGGTQYF
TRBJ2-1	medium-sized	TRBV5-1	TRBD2	TGCGCCAGCAGCTCGGGACTAGCGGGGGCGACTGGGGATGAGCAGTTCTTC	CASSSGLAGATGDEQFF
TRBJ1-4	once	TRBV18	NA	TGTGCCAGCTCACCAGCGGGCACAACTAATGAAAAACTGTTTTTT	CASSPAGTTNEKLFF
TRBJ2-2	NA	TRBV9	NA	TGTGCCAGCAGCGCCCTAGCGCTCAACGGGGAGCTGTTTTTT	CASSALALNGELFF
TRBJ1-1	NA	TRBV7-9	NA	TGTGCCAGTAGCTTCGCGAGGGGCACTGAAGCTTTCTTT	CASSFARGTEAFF
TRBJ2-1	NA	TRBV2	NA	TGTGCCAGCAGCGTAGCGAGCGAGCAGTTCTTC	CASSVASEQFF
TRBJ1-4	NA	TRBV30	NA	TGTGCCTGGAGTGTAGCACAGGATAATGAAAAACTGTTTTTT	CAWSVAQDNEKLFF
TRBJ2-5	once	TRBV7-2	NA	TGTGCCAGCAGCTCTACGGCAGAGACCCAGTACTTC	CASSSTAETQYF
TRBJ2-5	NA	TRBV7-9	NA	TGTGCCAGCAGCTCGCTTGGCCAAGAGACCCAGTACTTC	CASSSLGQETQYF
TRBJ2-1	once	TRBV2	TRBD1	TGTGCCAGCAGGCTACAGGGGGCATTCTACAATGAGCAGTTCTTC	CASRLQGAFYNEQFF
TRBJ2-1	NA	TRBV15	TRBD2	TGTGCCACCAGCAGAGATCGAAGCGGGGGGTACAATGAGCAGTTCTTC	CATSRDRSGGYNEQFF